Each of the 7 T cell receptor beta chains below was sequenced from the same sample in a study of Graves' ophthalmopathy and Graves' hyperthyroidism. TCR beta CDR3 regions were amplified from RNA transcripts. The first-round RT-PCR employed HTBI primers together with the Qiagen OneStep RT-PCR kit. A multiplex PCR was then performed as the second round. One entry per CDR3 protein, called by TCRdb with MiXCR from the multiplex PCR reads. The table records more than 45,000 distinct CDR3 sequences, 50% of them present only once. Sequences were obtained from peripheral blood. The receptors were sampled from an adult man with Graves' ophthalmopathy.

The chain uses TRBV10-3 and TRBJ2-5; 8 bases are a match to TRBD2. Germline V gene data show CDR1 as ENHRY and CDR2 as SYGVKD. The CDR3 is 15 amino acids. Trimming took 6 bases from V and 2 from J; bases not matched to a gene: 8. CDR3: CAIRVAGIGQETQYF. DNA for the CDR3: TGTGCCATCAGAGTAGCGGGAATTGGGCAAGAGACCCAGTACTTC.

J is TRBJ2-2 and V is TRBV7-2; no firm D call. Germline values: CDR1 SGHTA, CDR2 FQGNSA. Trimming took 4 bases from V and 6 from J, leaving 0 bases between them. The CDR3 has 10 residues. CDR3 protein: CTSSSGELFF. The CDR3 coding sequence is TGTACCAGCAGCTCCGGGGAGCTGTTTTTT.

This clonotype was recorded many times. The rearrangement links TRBV12-3 or TRBV12-4 to TRBJ2-7; the match to TRBD1 covers 7 bases. V was clipped by 5 bases and J by 3 bases; unmatched bases: 7. This CDR3 comprises 14 residues. The CDR3 loop reads CASSPNRGGYEQYF. Written as DNA, the CDR3 is TGTGCCAGCAGTCCCAACAGGGGCGGCTACGAGCAGTACTTC.

The V gene is TRBV19, the J gene TRBJ1-1; 10 nucleotides line up with TRBD1. Germline assignment: CDR1 LNHDA and CDR2 SQIVND (reference sequence). With 6 bases clipped from V and 4 bases from J, the junction kept 5 bases outside the gene matches. The CDR3 is 14 amino acids. The CDR3 spells CASRSGTGVTEAFF. Written as DNA, the CDR3 is TGTGCCAGTAGGAGCGGGACAGGGGTCACTGAAGCTTTCTTT.

The gene calls are TRBV6-6 and TRBJ2-7; possibly TRBD2 for D (5 bases). Trimming took 11 bases from V and 4 from J, leaving 9 bases between them. The length of the CDR3 is 10 residues. The germline V gene encodes CDR1 MNHNY and CDR2 SVGAGI (reference sequence). CDR3 in amino acids: CAGGRYEQYF. CDR3 DNA sequence: TGTGCCGGAGGACGATACGAGCAGTACTTC.

As regards this clonotype: The junction departs from germline at one end; a sequencing error may be responsible. The genes are TRBV19 and TRBJ2-3; D is possibly TRBD2 (5 bases). The CDR3 loop spans 14 amino acids. In germline, CDR1 is LNHDA, CDR2 SQIVND (reference sequence). CDR3 in DNA: TGCGCCAGTAGTCCCGGACTGGGTTCAGATACGCAGTATTTT. Residues: CASSPGLGSDTQYF.

This chain links TRBV10-3 with TRBJ2-5, with 14 bases that match TRBD2. The V gene end was trimmed by 3 bases and the J gene end by 4 bases; junction bases not matched to a gene: 1. The CDR3 has 15 amino acids. Germline CDR1 ENHRY, CDR2 SYGVKD. This chain's CDR3 is CAISDGTSGRETQYF. CDR3 nucleotides: TGTGCCATCAGTGACGGGACTAGCGGGAGAGAGACCCAGTACTTC.